These 5 T cell receptor beta chains were sequenced from one sample in a study of T cells in localized non-small cell lung cancer (dated by TCRdb to the early 2020s). Libraries were constructed by the immunoSEQ multiplex PCR assay. Imported from immuneACCESS, the table was reduced by TCRdb to in-frame sequences with V and J called. These copies leave out some clones; in studies compared against another copy, an unresolved V gene accounts for under half, and the cause of the remainder is not known. Recorded for this sample are about 18,000 clones; approximately 80% of them occurred a single time. Roughly 25% of the sample is in the top ten clones. This specimen was peripheral blood, taken before any cancer treatment. The source of these receptors is an older female donor with stage I lung adenocarcinoma.

This chain links TRBV27 with TRBJ1-2; D might be TRBD1 (5 bases). The CDR3 is made up of 13 amino acids. The V gene lost 6 bases and the J gene lost 8 bases, with 16 bases spanning the gap. CDR1 is MNHEY, CDR2 SMNVEV, per germline (reference sequence). CDR3 DNA: TGTGCCAGCAGGTATACGGGGGATGGCGGCTACACCTTC. Its translation: CASRYTGDGGYTF.

DNA of the CDR3: TGCGCCAGCAGCCAAGATCCCCCCAGCGGGGTCTACAATGAGCAGTTCTTC. It is translated as CASSQDPPSGVYNEQFF. V and J are TRBV4-1 and TRBJ2-1; 7 nucleotides agree with TRBD2. V lost 0 bases to trimming and J lost 3 bases; unmatched junction nucleotides: 8. CDR3 size: 17 residues. CDR1 is MGHRA, CDR2 YSYEKL, per germline.

The V gene is TRBV7-3, the J gene TRBJ2-1; a weak D match, TRBD2 (6 bases). CDR3 length equals 15 residues. Trimming shortened V by 1 base and J by 7 bases, and 14 bases separated the two germline ends. Germline V lookup: CDR1 SGHTA, CDR2 FQGTGA. The CDR3 nucleotides read TGTGCCAGCAGCTTAATTAGCGGAGTTTGGAATGAGCAGTTCTTC. Translating gives CASSLISGVWNEQFF.

This chain connects TRBV18 to TRBJ1-1; TRBD1 matches at 7 bases. V shed 6 bases and J 0 bases; nucleotides not matched to a gene: 7. The CDR3 runs 15 residues. Germline lookup yields CDR1 KGHSH and CDR2 LQKENI. The CDR3 bases are TGTGCCAGCTCGGCCTTGACAGGGCTGAACACTGAAGCTTTCTTT. It specifies CASSALTGLNTEAFF.

The genes are TRBV7-8 and TRBJ2-3; no reliable D call. Trimming pared 1 base from V and 9 bases from J, leaving 14 bases between. Germline V lookup: CDR1 SGHVS, CDR2 FQNEAQ. The CDR3 length is 14 residues. CDR3 in amino acids: CASSLDVGTETQYF. The CDR3 nucleotides read TGTGCCAGCAGCTTAGACGTGGGCACGGAGACGCAGTATTTT.